Presented here are 15 T cell receptor beta chains from one specimen sequenced in a study of T cell responses to AZD1222 COVID-19 vaccine (dated by TCRdb to the early 2020s). In the paper's terms, the time point label means: about 28 days (+/-7) after the second vaccine dose. Library preparation used the immunoSEQ multiplex PCR assay. TCRdb's version of the immuneACCESS table is confined to in-frame rearrangements and falls short of the full clone set. An unresolved V gene accounts for under half of the shortfall where checked; the remainder is of unknown origin. This sample holds more than 80,000 clones; over 75% were observed only once. The biggest ten clones account for about 2.5% of the sample. The sequenced sample was peripheral blood, obtained 28 days after the second AZD1222 dose. The origin of the receptors is an adult who received the AZD1222 COVID-19 vaccine.

The chain has TRBV9 and TRBJ2-1; 10 bases are shared with TRBD2. This CDR3 is 20 amino acids long. Trimming removed 3 bases from V and 7 bases from J; junction bases left unmatched: 22. CDR1 and CDR2 from the germline V gene are SGDLS and YYNGEE. CDR3 protein: CASSATLRFGSGGARNEQFF. CDR3 bases: TGTGCCAGCAGCGCTACCCTCCGGTTCGGAAGCGGGGGGGCGAGGAATGAGCAGTTCTTC. Variable domain in full (rest from reference TRBV9 and TRBJ2-1): DSGVTQTPKHLITATGQRVTLRCSPRSGDLSVYWYQQSLDQGLQFLIQYYNGEERAKGNILERFSAQQFPDLHSELNLSSLELGDSALYFCASSATLRFGSGGARNEQFFGPGTRLTVL.

The DNA for the CDR3 is TGCGCCAGCAGTGAGATGGTAGCGGGTACCGGATACGAGCAGTACTTC. Translation gives CASSEMVAGTGYEQYF. This chain uses TRBV10-1 with TRBJ2-7, with TRBD2 matching 7 bases. V gave up 2 bases and J gave up 4 bases; unmatched junction bases: 11. Germline V CDR1 and CDR2: WNHNN, SYGVQD (reference sequence). The CDR3 sequence is 16 residues long.

The V and J genes are TRBV3-1 (or the pseudogene TRBV3-2) and TRBJ1-5; D unclear. The CDR3 loop spans 15 amino acids. Trimming cost V 2 bases and J 6 bases, with 14 bases left between them. Germline assignment: CDR1 LGHDT and CDR2 YNNKEL (reference sequence). The CDR3 nucleotides read TGTGCCAGCAGCCAAACGAGTATACGGGGTCAGCCCCAGCATTTT. Translated, it gives CASSQTSIRGQPQHF.

The rearrangement joins TRBV30 to TRBJ1-1; D unclear. The CDR3 extends over 13 amino acids. Trimming left V 4 bases short and J 2 bases short, with 11 bases between. The germline CDR1 and CDR2 sequences are GTSNPN and SVGIG (reference sequence). The chain's CDR3 is CAWMMSENTEAFF. As DNA, the CDR3 is TGTGCCTGGATGATGTCTGAAAACACTGAAGCTTTCTTT.

The J gene is TRBJ1-1, the V gene TRBV12-3 or TRBV12-4; D is undetermined. This CDR3 has 13 amino acids. Trimming took 7 bases from V and 2 from J, leaving 11 bases between them. The CDR3 protein is CASTMEVNTEAFF. CDR3 DNA sequence: TGTGCCAGCACCATGGAGGTTAACACTGAAGCTTTCTTT.

This sequence joins TRBV5-1 and TRBJ1-4; no firm D call. The CDR3 totals 16 residues. Germline values: CDR1 SGHRS, CDR2 YFSETQ. With 4 bases removed from V and 8 bases from J, the gap between germline ends came to 21 bases. The CDR3 DNA reads TGCGCCAGCAGCGCTTTCGGTGTTCGGGAAGAAGAAAAACTGTTTTTT. Amino acids: CASSAFGVREEEKLFF. Filled out from reference TRBV5-1 and TRBJ1-4, the complete variable domain reads KAGVTQTPRYLIKTRGQQVTLSCSPISGHRSVSWYQQTPGQGLQFLFEYFSETQRNKGNFPGRFSGRQFSNSRSEMNVSTLELGDSALYLCASSAFGVREEEKLFFGSGTQLSVL.

This chain uses TRBV19 with TRBJ2-3; no reliable D call. The V end was cut by 6 bases, the J end by 0 bases, with 10 bases between. CDR1 is LNHDA and CDR2 is SQIVND in the germline V gene (reference sequence). This CDR3 contains 14 residues. The CDR3: CASSPLGSTDTQYF. For the CDR3, the DNA is TGTGCCAGTAGCCCATTAGGGAGCACAGATACGCAGTATTTT.

The rearrangement links TRBV9 to TRBJ1-4; 8 positions match TRBD1. Germline lookup yields CDR1 SGDLS and CDR2 YYNGEE. Trimming took 1 base from V and 8 from J; bases not matched to a gene: 4. The CDR3 contains 14 residues. The chain's CDR3 is CASSVQGAAEKLFF. CDR3 DNA: TGTGCCAGCAGCGTACAGGGGGCTGCGGAAAAACTGTTTTTT.

In this sample, this clone turned up a few times. This chain uses TRBV5-1 with TRBJ1-3; the D is unclear. V was trimmed by 4 bases and J by 0 bases, leaving 11 bases between them. This CDR3 has 15 residues. In germline, CDR1 is SGHRS, CDR2 YFSETQ. The CDR3 loop is CASSANTASGNTIYF. Written as DNA, the CDR3 is TGCGCCAGCAGCGCTAACACAGCCTCTGGAAACACCATATATTTT.

V is TRBV30 and J is TRBJ1-1, with unresolved D. Trimming left V 4 bases short and J 0 bases short, with 12 bases between. The CDR3 is made up of 14 amino acids. Germline values: CDR1 GTSNPN, CDR2 SVGIG (reference sequence). The CDR3 spells CAWMGSLMNTEAFF. As DNA, the CDR3 is TGTGCCTGGATGGGCAGCCTGATGAACACTGAAGCTTTCTTT.

Only one count was recorded for this clone. V usage is TRBV6-2 or TRBV6-3 and J usage is TRBJ1-5; D gene unclear. This CDR3 is built from 14 residues. V lost 4 bases, J lost 7 bases, and 14 bases lay in between. CDR1 is MNHEY and CDR2 is SVGEGT in the germline V gene. The DNA for the CDR3 is TGTGCCAGCAGTTCGATGTCGGTAGGGCAGCCCCAGCATTTT. Protein product: CASSSMSVGQPQHF.

The rearrangement joins TRBV9 to TRBJ2-5, with D possibly TRBD1 on 6 matching bases. The CDR3 is 16 residues long. The V end was cut by 0 bases, the J end by 4 bases, with 16 bases between. CDR1 and CDR2 from the germline V gene are SGDLS and YYNGEE. CDR3 DNA: TGTGCCAGCAGCGTAGGGAGAGGGGGTCAGGGAGAGACCCAGTACTTC. Protein: CASSVGRGGQGETQYF.

V usage is TRBV2 and J usage is TRBJ1-1; D not resolved. Germline V gene lookup returns CDR1 SNHLY and CDR2 FYNNEI. There are 12 residues in the CDR3. Trimming took 7 bases from V and 1 from J, leaving 7 bases between them. CDR3: CASNPGNTEAFF. CDR3 sequence (DNA): TGTGCCAGCAACCCGGGGAACACTGAAGCTTTCTTT.

The chain employs TRBV12-5 and TRBJ2-3, with a possible D match to TRBD2 (5 bases). The CDR3 sequence is 12 residues long. Per the germline V gene, CDR1 is LGHNT and CDR2 is FRNRAP. V shed 0 bases and J shed 11 bases, with 9 bases lying between them. The CDR3 coding sequence is TGTGCTAGTGGTTTGGTACGGGGTATGCAGTATTTT. Protein: CASGLVRGMQYF. The whole variable domain, remainder taken from reference TRBV12-5 and TRBJ2-3, is DARVTQTPRHKVTEMGQEVTMRCQPILGHNTVFWYRQTMMQGLELLAYFRNRAPLDDSGMPKDRFSAEMPDATLATLKIQPSEPRDSAVYFCASGLVRGMQYFGPGTRLTVL.

This chain uses TRBV10-3 with TRBJ1-5; D possibly corresponds to TRBD1 (6 bases). V gave up 8 bases and J gave up 2 bases, with 10 bases separating them. The CDR3 spans 13 residues. The germline CDR1 and CDR2 sequences are ENHRY and SYGVKD. The CDR3 region is CAIVDSRNQPQHF. DNA for the CDR3: TGTGCCATCGTGGACAGTCGCAATCAGCCCCAGCATTTT.